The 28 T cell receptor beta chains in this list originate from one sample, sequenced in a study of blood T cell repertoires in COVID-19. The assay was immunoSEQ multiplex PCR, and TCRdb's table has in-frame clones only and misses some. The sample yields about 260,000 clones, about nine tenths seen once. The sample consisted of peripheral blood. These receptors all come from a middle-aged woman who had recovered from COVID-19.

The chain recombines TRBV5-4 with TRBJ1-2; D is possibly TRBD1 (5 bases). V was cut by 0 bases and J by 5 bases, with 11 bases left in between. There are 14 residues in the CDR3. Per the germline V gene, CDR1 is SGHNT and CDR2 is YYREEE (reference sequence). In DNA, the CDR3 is TGTGCCAGCAGCTTGGATGAGGGGAGGTATGGCTACACCTTC. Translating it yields CASSLDEGRYGYTF. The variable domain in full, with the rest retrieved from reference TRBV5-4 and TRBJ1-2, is ETGVTQSPTHLIKTRGQQVTLRCSSQSGHNTVSWYQQALGQGPQFIFQYYREEENGRGNFPPRFSGLQFPNYSSELNVNALELDDSALYLCASSLDEGRYGYTFGSGTRLTVV.

The CDR3 spells CASAPTGGFTDTQYF. The CDR3 nucleotides are TGTGCCAGCGCGCCAACGGGGGGATTCACAGATACGCAGTATTTT. The chain combines TRBV3-1 (or the pseudogene TRBV3-2) with TRBJ2-3; 7 bases are a match to TRBD2. The V gene's germline CDR1 is LGHDT and CDR2 YNNKEL (reference sequence). V was clipped by 8 bases and J by 2 bases; unmatched bases: 10. CDR3 length: 15 residues.

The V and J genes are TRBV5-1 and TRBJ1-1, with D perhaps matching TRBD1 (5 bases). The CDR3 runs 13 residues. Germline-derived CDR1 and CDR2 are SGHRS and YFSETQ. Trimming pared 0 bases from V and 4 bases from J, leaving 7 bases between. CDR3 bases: TGCGCCAGCAGCTTGGCAGGGTTCACTGAAGCTTTCTTT. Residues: CASSLAGFTEAFF.

The CDR3 nucleotides are TGTGCCAGCAGCCCGTCTCCTCGGGGGTACACCGGGGAGCTGTTTTTT. This codes for CASSPSPRGYTGELFF. The V call is TRBV16, the J call TRBJ2-2; tentatively, D is TRBD2 (6 bases). Deletions cut 4 bases from V and 3 bases from J, with 15 bases between. Germline CDR1 is KGHSY and CDR2 is FQNENV. There are 16 residues in the CDR3.

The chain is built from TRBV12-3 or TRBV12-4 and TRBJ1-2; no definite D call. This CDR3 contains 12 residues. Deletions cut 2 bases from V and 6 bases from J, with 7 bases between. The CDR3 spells CASSLTSNGYTF. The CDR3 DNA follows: TGTGCCAGCAGTTTAACCAGTAATGGCTACACCTTC.

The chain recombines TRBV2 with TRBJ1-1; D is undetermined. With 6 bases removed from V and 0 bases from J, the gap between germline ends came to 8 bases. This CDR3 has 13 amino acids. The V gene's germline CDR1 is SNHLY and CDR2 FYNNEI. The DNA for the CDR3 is TGTGCCAGCAGAGCTGATATGAACACTGAAGCTTTCTTT. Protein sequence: CASRADMNTEAFF. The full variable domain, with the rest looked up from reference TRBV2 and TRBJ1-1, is EPEVTQTPSHQVTQMGQEVILRCVPISNHLYFYWYRQILGQKVEFLVSFYNNEISEKSEIFDDQFSVERPDGSNFTLKIRSTKLEDSAMYFCASRADMNTEAFFGQGTRLTVV.

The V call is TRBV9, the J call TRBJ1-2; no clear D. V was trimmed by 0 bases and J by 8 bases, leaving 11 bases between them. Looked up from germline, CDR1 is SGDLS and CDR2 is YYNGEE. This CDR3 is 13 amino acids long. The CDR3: CASSVGGPGGYTF. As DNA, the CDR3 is TGTGCCAGCAGCGTAGGTGGGCCCGGCGGCTACACCTTC.

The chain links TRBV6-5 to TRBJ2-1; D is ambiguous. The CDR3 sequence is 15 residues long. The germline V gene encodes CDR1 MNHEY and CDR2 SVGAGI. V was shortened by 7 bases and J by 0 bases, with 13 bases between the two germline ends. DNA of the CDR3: TGTGCCAGCACCCTAGGTGGTAACTCCTACAATGAGCAGTTCTTC. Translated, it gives CASTLGGNSYNEQFF.

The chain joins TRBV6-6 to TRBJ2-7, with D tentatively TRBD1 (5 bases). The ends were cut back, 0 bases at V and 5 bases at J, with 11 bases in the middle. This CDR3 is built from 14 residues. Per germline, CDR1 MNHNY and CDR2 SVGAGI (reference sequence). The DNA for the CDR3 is TGTGCCAGCAGTTACTCGCAGGGTATCGACGAGCAGTACTTC. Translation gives CASSYSQGIDEQYF.

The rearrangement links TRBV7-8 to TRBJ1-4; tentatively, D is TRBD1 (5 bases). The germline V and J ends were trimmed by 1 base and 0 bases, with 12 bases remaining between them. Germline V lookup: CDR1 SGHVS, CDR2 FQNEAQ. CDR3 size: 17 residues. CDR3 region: CASSLVDSSTTNEKLFF. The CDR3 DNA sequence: TGTGCCAGCAGCTTAGTAGACAGCTCCACAACTAATGAAAAACTGTTTTTT.

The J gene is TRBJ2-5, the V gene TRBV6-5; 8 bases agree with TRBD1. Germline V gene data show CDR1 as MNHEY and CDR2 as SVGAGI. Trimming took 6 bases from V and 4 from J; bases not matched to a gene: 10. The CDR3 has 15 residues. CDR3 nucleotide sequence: TGTGCCAGCAGGGGACAGGCTAACGGGATAGAGACCCAGTACTTC. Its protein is CASRGQANGIETQYF.

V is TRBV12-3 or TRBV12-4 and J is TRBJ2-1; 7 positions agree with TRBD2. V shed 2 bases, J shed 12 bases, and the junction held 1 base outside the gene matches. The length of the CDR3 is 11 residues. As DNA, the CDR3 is TGTGCCAGCAGTTTAACGGGGGGGCAGTTCTTC. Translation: CASSLTGGQFF.

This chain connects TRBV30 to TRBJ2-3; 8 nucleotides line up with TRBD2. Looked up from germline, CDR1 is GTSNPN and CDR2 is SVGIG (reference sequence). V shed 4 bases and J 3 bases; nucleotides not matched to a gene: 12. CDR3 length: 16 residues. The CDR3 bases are TGTGCCTGGACGTCGAAGAGGACTAGCTCAACAGATACGCAGTATTTT. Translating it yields CAWTSKRTSSTDTQYF.

CDR3 region: CASSLDNNRGRVDGYTF. CDR3 DNA sequence: TGTGCCAGCAGCTTGGACAATAACAGGGGGCGCGTAGATGGCTACACCTTC. The gene calls are TRBV5-4 and TRBJ1-2; 9 nucleotides match TRBD1. V shed 0 bases, J shed 6 bases, and the junction held 12 bases outside the gene matches. The V gene's germline CDR1 is SGHNT and CDR2 YYREEE (reference sequence). This CDR3 region has 17 residues.

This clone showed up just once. The CDR3 reads CASSLVGGDPLYGYTF. DNA for the CDR3: TGTGCCAGCAGCTTAGTGGGCGGGGATCCTCTCTATGGCTACACCTTC. The chain joins TRBV7-2 to TRBJ1-2; D gene unclear. Germline V gene data show CDR1 as SGHTA and CDR2 as FQGNSA. The V and J ends lost 1 base and 4 bases respectively, with 16 bases between them. This CDR3 contains 16 residues.

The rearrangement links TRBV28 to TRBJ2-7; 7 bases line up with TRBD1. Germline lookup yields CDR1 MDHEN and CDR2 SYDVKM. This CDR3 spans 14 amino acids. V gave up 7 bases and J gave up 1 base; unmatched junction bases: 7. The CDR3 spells CASTPGQTSYEQYF. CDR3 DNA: TGTGCCAGCACCCCGGGACAGACGTCCTACGAGCAGTACTTC.

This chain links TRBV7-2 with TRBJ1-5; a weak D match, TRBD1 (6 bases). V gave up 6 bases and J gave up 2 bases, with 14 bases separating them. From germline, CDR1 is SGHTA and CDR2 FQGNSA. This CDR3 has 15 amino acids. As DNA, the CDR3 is TGTGCCAGCAGAGAACGACCAGGGGGCAATCAGCCCCAGCATTTT. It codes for CASRERPGGNQPQHF.

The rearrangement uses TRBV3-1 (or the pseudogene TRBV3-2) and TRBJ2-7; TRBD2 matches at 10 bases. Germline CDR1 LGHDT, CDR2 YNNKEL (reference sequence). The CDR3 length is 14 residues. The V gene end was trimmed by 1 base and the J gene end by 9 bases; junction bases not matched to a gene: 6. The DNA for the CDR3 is TGTGCCAGCAGCCAAGTCGGGACTAGCGTGCGGCAGTACTTC. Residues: CASSQVGTSVRQYF.

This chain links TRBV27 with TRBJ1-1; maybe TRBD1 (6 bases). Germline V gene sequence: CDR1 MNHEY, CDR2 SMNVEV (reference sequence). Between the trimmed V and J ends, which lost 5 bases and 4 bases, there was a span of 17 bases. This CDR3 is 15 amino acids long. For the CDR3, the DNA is TGTGCCAGCAGTCCCAGTCCTCAGGGGACCACTGAAGCTTTCTTT. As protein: CASSPSPQGTTEAFF.

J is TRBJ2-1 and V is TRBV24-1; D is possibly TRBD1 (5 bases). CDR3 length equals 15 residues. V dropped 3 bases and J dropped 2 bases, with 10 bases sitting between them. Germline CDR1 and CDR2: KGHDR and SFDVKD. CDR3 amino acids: CATSDATVPYNEQFF. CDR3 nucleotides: TGTGCCACCAGTGATGCGACAGTACCCTACAATGAGCAGTTCTTC.

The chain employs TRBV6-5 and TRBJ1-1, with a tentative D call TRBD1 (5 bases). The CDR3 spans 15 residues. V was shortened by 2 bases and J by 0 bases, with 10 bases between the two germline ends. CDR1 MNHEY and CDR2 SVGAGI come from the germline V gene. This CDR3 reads CASSYVGGLNTEAFF. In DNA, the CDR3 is TGTGCCAGCAGTTACGTTGGGGGGTTGAACACTGAAGCTTTCTTT.

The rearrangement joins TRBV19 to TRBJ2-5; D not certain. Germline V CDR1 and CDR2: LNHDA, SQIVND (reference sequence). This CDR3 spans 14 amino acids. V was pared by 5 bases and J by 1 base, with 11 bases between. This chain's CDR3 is CASSVSTLQETQYF. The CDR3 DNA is TGTGCCAGTAGTGTATCGACACTCCAAGAGACCCAGTACTTC.

Here the CDR3 DNA reads TGCGCCAGCAGCCAAGAATTGGCGGCGACAGCCTACGAGCAGTACTTC. It yields the protein CASSQELAATAYEQYF. This chain connects TRBV4-3 to TRBJ2-7; possibly TRBD1 for D (5 bases). This CDR3 is 16 amino acids long. CDR1 is LGHNA, CDR2 YSLEER, per germline. The V and J ends lost 0 bases and 2 bases respectively, with 14 bases between them.

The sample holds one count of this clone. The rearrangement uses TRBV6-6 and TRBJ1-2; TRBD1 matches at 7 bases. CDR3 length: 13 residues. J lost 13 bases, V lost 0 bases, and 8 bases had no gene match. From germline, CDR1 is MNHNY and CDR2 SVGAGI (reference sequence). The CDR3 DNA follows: TGTGCCAGCAGTTACTCGAATCCGCCAGGGGGCACCTTC. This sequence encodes CASSYSNPPGGTF.

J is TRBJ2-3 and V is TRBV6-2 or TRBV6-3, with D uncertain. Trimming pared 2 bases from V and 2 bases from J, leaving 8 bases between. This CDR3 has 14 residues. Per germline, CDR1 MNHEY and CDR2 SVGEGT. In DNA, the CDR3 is TGTGCCAGCAGTTACGTGGCGGTCACAGATACGCAGTATTTT. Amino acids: CASSYVAVTDTQYF.

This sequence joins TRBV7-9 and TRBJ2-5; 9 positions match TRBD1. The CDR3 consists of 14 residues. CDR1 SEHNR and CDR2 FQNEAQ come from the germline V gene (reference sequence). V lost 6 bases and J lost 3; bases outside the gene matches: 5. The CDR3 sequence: CASRTDRGEETQYF. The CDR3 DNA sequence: TGTGCCAGCAGAACGGACAGGGGCGAAGAGACCCAGTACTTC.

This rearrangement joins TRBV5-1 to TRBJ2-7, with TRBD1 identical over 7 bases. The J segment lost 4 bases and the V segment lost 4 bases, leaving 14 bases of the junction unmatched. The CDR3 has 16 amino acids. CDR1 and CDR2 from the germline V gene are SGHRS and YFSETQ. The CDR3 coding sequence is TGCGCCAGCAGCCATAATACCGGGACAGCCAAGTACGAGCAGTACTTC. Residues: CASSHNTGTAKYEQYF.

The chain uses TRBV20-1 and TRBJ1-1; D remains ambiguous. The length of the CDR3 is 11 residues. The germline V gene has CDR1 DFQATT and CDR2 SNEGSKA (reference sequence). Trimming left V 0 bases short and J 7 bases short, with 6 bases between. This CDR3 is CSARDEGEAFF. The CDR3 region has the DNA TGCAGTGCTAGAGATGAGGGTGAAGCTTTCTTT.